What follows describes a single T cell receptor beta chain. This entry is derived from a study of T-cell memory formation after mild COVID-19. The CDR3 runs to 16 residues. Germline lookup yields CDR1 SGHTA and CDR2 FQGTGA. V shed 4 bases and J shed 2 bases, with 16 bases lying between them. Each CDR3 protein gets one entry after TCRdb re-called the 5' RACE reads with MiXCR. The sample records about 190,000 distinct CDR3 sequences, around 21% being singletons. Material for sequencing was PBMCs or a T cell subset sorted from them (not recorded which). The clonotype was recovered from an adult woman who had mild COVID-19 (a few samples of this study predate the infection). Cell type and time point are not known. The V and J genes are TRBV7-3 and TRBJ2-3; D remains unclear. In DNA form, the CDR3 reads TGTGCCAGCAGCTCCCTGGGGATGGAGACCACAGATACGCAGTATTTT. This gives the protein CASSSLGMETTDTQYF.